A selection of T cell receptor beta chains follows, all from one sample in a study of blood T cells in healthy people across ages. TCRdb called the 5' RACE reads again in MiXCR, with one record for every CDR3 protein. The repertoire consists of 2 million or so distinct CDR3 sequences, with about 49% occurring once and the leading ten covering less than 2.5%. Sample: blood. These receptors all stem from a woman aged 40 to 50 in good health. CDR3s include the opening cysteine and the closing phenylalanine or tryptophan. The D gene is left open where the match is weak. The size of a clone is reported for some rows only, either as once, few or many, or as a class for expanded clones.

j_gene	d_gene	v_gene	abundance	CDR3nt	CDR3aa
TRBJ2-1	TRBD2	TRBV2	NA	TGTGCCAGCAGTGAGTTAGCGGGCGGTGTCGAAGATGAGCAGTTCTTC	CASSELAGGVEDEQFF
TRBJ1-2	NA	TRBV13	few	TGTGCCAGCAGCATACGAAATCGGGACACCTATGGCTACACCTTC	CASSIRNRDTYGYTF
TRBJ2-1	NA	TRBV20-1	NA	TGCAGTGCTAGAGATTCTGGGTTCAGTGAGCAGTTCTTC	CSARDSGFSEQFF
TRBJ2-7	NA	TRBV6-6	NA	TGTGCCAGCAGTCCCGGCCCCCCGCAGCCATACGAGCAGTACTTC	CASSPGPPQPYEQYF
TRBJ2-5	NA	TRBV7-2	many	TGTGCCAGCAGCTTAGGACGGTCCCAAGAGACCCAGTACTTC	CASSLGRSQETQYF
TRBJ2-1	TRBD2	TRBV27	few	TGTGCCAGCTCACCACCGGGACTAGCGGGATACAATGAGCAGTTCTTC	CASSPPGLAGYNEQFF
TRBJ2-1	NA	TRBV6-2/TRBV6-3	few	TGTGCCAGCAGGGTCGGGCGGGGTGCCCATTACAATGAGCAGTTCTTC	CASRVGRGAHYNEQFF
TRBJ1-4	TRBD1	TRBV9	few	TGTGCCAGCAGCGTAGGTGTGACAGGGTTAGCTGAAAAACTGTTTTTT	CASSVGVTGLAEKLFF
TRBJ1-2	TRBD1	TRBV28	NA	TGTGCCAGCAGTACTCCGGGACAGGGGGACTATGGCTACACCTTC	CASSTPGQGDYGYTF
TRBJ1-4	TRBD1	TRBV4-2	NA	TGTGCCAGCAGCCAAGATGCAAGACAGGGGTCTAATGAAAAACTGTTTTTT	CASSQDARQGSNEKLFF
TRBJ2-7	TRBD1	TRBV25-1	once	TGTGCCAGCGGATCCCGGACAGGTTTTACCTACGAGCAGTACTTC	CASGSRTGFTYEQYF
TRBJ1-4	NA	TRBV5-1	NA	TGCGCCAGCAGCTCAGTCCTCAATGAAAAACTGTTTTTT	CASSSVLNEKLFF
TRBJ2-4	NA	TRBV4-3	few	TGCGCCAGCAGCCAACACAGTGGAAACATTCAGTACTTC	CASSQHSGNIQYF
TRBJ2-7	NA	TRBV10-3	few	TGTGCCATCAGCTCAGGGGAGACCTACGAGCAGTACTTC	CAISSGETYEQYF
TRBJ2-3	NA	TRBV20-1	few	TGCAGTGCTAGAGAGTACACAGATACGCAGTATTTT	CSAREYTDTQYF
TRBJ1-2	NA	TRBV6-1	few	TGTGCCAGCAGTGACCAGGACGGGAACTATGGCTACACCTTC	CASSDQDGNYGYTF
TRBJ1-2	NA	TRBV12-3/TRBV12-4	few	TGTGCCAGCGGATTACAGGGTCACTATGGCTACACCTTC	CASGLQGHYGYTF
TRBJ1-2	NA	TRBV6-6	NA	TGTGCCAGCAGTTACTCTCAGGGATTGGGGCGCTATGGCTACACCTTC	CASSYSQGLGRYGYTF
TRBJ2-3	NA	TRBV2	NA	TGTGCCAGCAGGGGGGTGCGGGATACGCAGTATTTT	CASRGVRDTQYF
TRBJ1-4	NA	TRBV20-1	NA	TGCAGTGCACGGAGGGACCTAAAACTGTTTTTT	CSARRDLKLFF
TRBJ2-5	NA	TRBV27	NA	TGTGCCAGCAGTTTACGGTCACAGTCAGAGACCCAGTACTTC	CASSLRSQSETQYF
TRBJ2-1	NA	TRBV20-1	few	TGCAGTGCTAAGGGTCACAATGAGCAGTTCTTC	CSAKGHNEQFF
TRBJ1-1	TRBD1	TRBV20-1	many	TGCAGTGCCACACAAGGGACAGCCAACACTGAAGCTTTCTTT	CSATQGTANTEAFF
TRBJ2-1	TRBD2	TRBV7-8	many	TGTGCCAGCAGGCCGGGAGGCTACAATGAGCAGTTCTTC	CASRPGGYNEQFF
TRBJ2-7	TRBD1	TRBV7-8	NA	TGTGCCAGCAGCTTAGCATTGGGGACAGGGACCGCCTACGAGCAGTACTTC	CASSLALGTGTAYEQYF
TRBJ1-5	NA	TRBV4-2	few	TGTGCCAGCAGCAACATGAGGGGATATCAGCCCCAGCATTTT	CASSNMRGYQPQHF
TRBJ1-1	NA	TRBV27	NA	TGTGCCAGCAGTAAGGGGGTAGTCACTGAAGCTTTCTTT	CASSKGVVTEAFF
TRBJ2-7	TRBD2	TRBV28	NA	TGTGCCAGCGGGGGGGAGCGATGGCAGTACTTC	CASGGERWQYF
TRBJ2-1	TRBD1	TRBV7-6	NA	TGTGCCAGCAGCTTAGCCACAGGGGGCGCCTCCTACAATGAGCAGTTCTTC	CASSLATGGASYNEQFF
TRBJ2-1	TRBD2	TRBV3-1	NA	TGTGCCAGCAGCCAAGAACTAGCGGGGGGGCCTAGGAATGAGCAGTTCTTC	CASSQELAGGPRNEQFF
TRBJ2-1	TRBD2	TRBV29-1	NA	TGCAGCGTCAGCAGACTAGCGGGGGGGCAGGGTGAGCAGTTCTTC	CSVSRLAGGQGEQFF
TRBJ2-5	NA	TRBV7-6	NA	TGTGCCAGCAGCTTAGTGCAAAGCGATCAAGAGACCCAGTACTTC	CASSLVQSDQETQYF
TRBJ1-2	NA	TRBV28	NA	TGTGCCAGCAGCCGACCCCTCGACAGGTCAGCTAACTATGGCTACACCTTC	CASSRPLDRSANYGYTF
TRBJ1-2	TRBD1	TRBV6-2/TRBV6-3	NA	TGTGCCAGCAGTTACTTCCTAGGGACAGGTCAAAACTATGGCTACACCTTC	CASSYFLGTGQNYGYTF
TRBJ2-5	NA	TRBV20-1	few	TGCAGTGCTGGACCACGGTCCCAGTACTTC	CSAGPRSQYF
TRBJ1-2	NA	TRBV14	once	TGTGCCAGCAGCCAACCAGGACAGAGCGCCTATGGCTACACCTTC	CASSQPGQSAYGYTF
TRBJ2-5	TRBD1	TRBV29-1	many	TGCAGCGTTGAACGGACAGGAGAGACCCAGTACTTC	CSVERTGETQYF